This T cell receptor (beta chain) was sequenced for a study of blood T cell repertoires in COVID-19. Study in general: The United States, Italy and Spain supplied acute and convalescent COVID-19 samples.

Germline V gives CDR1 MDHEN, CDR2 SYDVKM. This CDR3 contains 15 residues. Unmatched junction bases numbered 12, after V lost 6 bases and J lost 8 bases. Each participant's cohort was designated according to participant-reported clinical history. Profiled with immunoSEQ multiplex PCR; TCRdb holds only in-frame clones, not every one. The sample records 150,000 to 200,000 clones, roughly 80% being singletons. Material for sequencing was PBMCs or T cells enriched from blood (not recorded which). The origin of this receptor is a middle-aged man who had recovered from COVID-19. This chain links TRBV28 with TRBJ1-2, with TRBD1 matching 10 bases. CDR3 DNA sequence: TGTGCCAGCAGGTCGGACAGGGGGTTCAAAGGGGGCTACACCTTC. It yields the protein CASRSDRGFKGGYTF.